This T cell receptor (beta chain) stems from a study of blood T cell repertoires in COVID-19. About the study: Donors in the United States, Italy and Spain gave samples during acute or convalescent COVID-19. From T cells, B-cell-depleted T cells, or PBMCs came the material, which was cDNA or gDNA.

The germline V and J ends were trimmed by 4 bases and 8 bases, with 14 bases remaining between them. Germline V gives CDR1 MNHEY, CDR2 SVGAGI. The CDR3 is 14 amino acids. The authors' processing: Reference gene primer amplification in the assay estimated nucleated cell counts. The protocol was immunoSEQ multiplex PCR, while the TCRdb copy is restricted to in-frame clones and leaves out a portion. V, J and clone size derive from that table, while D and trimming were established from the DNA sequence. The sample has about 240,000 clones, approximately 86% seen once. A Seattle source enrolled patients during active infection and followed them longitudinally.

The sequenced sample was peripheral blood. This chain links TRBV6-5 with TRBJ1-4; possible D gene TRBD1, 5 bases. The source of this sequence is a woman between 45 and 65 years old with COVID-19, enrolled during active disease. This chain's CDR3 is CASSWKGTGEKLFF. CDR3 sequence (DNA): TGTGCCAGCAGTTGGAAGGGGACTGGGGAAAAACTGTTTTTT.